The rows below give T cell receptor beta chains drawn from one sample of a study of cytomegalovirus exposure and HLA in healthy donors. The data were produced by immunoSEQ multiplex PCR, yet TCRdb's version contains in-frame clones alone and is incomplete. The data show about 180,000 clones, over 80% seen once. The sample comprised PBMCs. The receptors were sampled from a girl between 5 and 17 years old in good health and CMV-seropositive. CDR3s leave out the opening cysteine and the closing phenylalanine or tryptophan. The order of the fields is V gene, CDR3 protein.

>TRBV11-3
ASSLDGTGFGELF
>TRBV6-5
ASSYSLVGYGYT
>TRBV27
ASSLMLAGGPGEQF
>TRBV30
ALTSGSAEQF
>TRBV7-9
ASSLAPFSEAF
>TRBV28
ASSRTGGGEQY
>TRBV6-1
ASSDGGVRGPISPYEQY
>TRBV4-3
ASSQDVAPQGYEQY
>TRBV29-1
SVDEGSNTEAF
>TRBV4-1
ASSQHHTGELF
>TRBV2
ASSDPRQGGNEKLF
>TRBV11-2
ASSLGVGTGYNEQY
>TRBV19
ASSQGRGLVELF
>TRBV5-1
ASSLDGSVTGELF
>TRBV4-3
ASSQRSGFSPQH
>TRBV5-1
ASSSGLAVYNEQF
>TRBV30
AWRDTGQGDEQY
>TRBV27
ASSLLAGSRTDTQY